This T cell receptor beta chain was found in a study of preoperative IRX-2 immunotherapy in early breast cancer. Treatment described: preoperative locoregional IRX-2 cytokine immunotherapy. Patients received preoperative, locoregional IRX-2 cytokine immunotherapy in a phase Ib study. The data were produced by immunoSEQ multiplex PCR, yet TCRdb's version contains in-frame clones alone and is incomplete. The table includes 25,000 to 35,000 clones, about 79% detected once. V gave up 2 bases and J gave up 6 bases, with 15 bases separating them. From germline, CDR1 is SGHNT and CDR2 YENEEA. There are 15 residues in the CDR3.

The gene calls are TRBV11-3 and TRBJ2-3; tentatively, D is TRBD2 (6 bases). Sampling was conducted from a patient treated with IRX-2 immunotherapy. This TCR was sampled from a human donor with breast cancer. The CDR3 nucleotides read TGTGCCAGCAGCTTATTTGGGGGGTGGGGCGATACGCAGTATTTT. This translates into CASSLFGGWGDTQYF.